The clone carrying this TCR beta chain was counted at least ten times. The antigen remains unidentified. V lost 6 bases to trimming and J lost 0 bases, with 14 bases between them. Germline values: CDR1 SGHTA, CDR2 FQGTGA. This CDR3 is built from 16 residues. The sample is drawn from a study of breast tumors, draining lymph nodes, adjacent tissues. General observations from the study: Luminal-like breast cancer showed significantly higher tumor–nontumor repertoire similarity than basal-like. That most tumor T cells come from lymph nodes remained unproven.

Axillary draining lymph nodes of breast cancer patients supplied the node samples. TCRdb reprocessed the multiplex PCR reads with MiXCR, giving one entry per CDR3 protein. Among about 140,000 distinct CDR3 sequences listed, 30% to 35% were seen once. The clonotype comes from a female donor with breast cancer. Some clones in this sample may be carry-over from other donors' samples. The chain combines TRBV7-3 with TRBJ2-2, with D perhaps TRBD1 (5 bases). Sequencing input: axillary lymph node tissue. CDR3: CASSPRQHTNTGELFF. The CDR3 DNA reads TGTGCCAGCAGTCCGAGACAGCACACGAACACCGGGGAGCTGTTTTTT. The whole variable domain, filled in from reference TRBV7-3 and TRBJ2-2, reads GAGVSQTPSNKVTEKGKYVELRCDPISGHTALYWYRQSLGQGPEFLIYFQGTGAADDSGLPNDRFFAVRPEGSVSTLKIQRTERGDSAVYLCASSPRQHTNTGELFFGEGSRLTVL.